Presented here are 17 T cell receptor beta chains from one specimen sequenced in a study of blood T cells in healthy people across ages. The second PCR ran roughly 7 to 12 cycles with a sample-barcoded 5' primer and J-beta primers. MiXCR was run by TCRdb on the 5' RACE reads, yielding one entry per CDR3 protein. The sample comprises 800,000 to 1,000,000 distinct CDR3 sequences, roughly 50% of which are singletons, and around 15% rests with the top ten. Material for sequencing was blood. The receptors were gathered from a young man in good health.

This clonotype was counted a few times. This chain joins TRBV28 and TRBJ2-1; 9 bases match TRBD1. Trimming took 8 bases from V and 6 from J; bases not matched to a gene: 8. Germline CDR1 reads MDHEN; CDR2 reads SYDVKM. The CDR3 length is 14 residues. The CDR3 coding sequence is TGTGCCAGCCGAGCCGGGACAGGGCTCAATGAGCAGTTCTTC. It codes for CASRAGTGLNEQFF.

CDR3 sequence (DNA): TGTGCCAGCAGCCCGAGTCGGACAGGAGCGACAGATACGCAGTATTTT. Protein: CASSPSRTGATDTQYF. J is TRBJ2-3 and V is TRBV7-9, with 7 bases matching TRBD1. The CDR3 consists of 16 residues. Germline V gene lookup returns CDR1 SEHNR and CDR2 FQNEAQ (reference sequence). V lost 5 bases and J lost 3; bases outside the gene matches: 11.

The table lists this clonotype with many counts. The chain joins TRBV4-1 to TRBJ2-7; weak D call: TRBD2 (6 bases). Deletions cut 1 base from V and 4 bases from J, with 8 bases between. CDR3 size: 13 residues. Germline values: CDR1 MGHRA, CDR2 YSYEKL. The CDR3 region has the DNA TGCGCCAGCAGCCAAGGGGAGGATTACGAGCAGTACTTC. Translation gives CASSQGEDYEQYF.

The V call is TRBV4-2, the J call TRBJ1-2; D gene unclear. This CDR3 contains 15 residues. Germline V lookup: CDR1 LGHNA, CDR2 YNFKEQ. The V gene lost 0 bases and the J gene lost 4 bases, with 12 bases spanning the gap. The CDR3 coding sequence is TGTGCCAGCAGCCAAGATGAACAGAAACTCTATGGCTACACCTTC. Translation gives CASSQDEQKLYGYTF.

J is TRBJ2-4 and V is TRBV4-1, with D maybe TRBD2 (6 bases). This CDR3 is built from 14 residues. CDR1 MGHRA and CDR2 YSYEKL come from the germline V gene. V shed 6 bases and J shed 3 bases, with 12 bases lying between them. CDR3 region: CASRDTGSKNIQYF. In DNA, the CDR3 is TGCGCCAGCAGGGATACCGGGAGCAAAAACATTCAGTACTTC.

This chain links TRBV19 with TRBJ2-6; 10 bases fit TRBD1. With 5 bases clipped from V and 8 bases from J, the junction kept 6 bases outside the gene matches. This CDR3 region has 15 residues. The V gene's germline CDR1 is LNHDA and CDR2 SQIVND (reference sequence). The chain's CDR3 is CASSPRTGGTNVLTF. CDR3 bases: TGTGCCAGTAGTCCAAGGACAGGGGGGACCAACGTCCTGACTTTC.

V gene TRBV21-1 combines with J gene TRBJ1-2; the D call TRBD1 from the table was never checked on the DNA. TRBV21-1 is termed a pseudogene. The CDR3 totals 14 residues. The DNA for the CDR3 is TGTGCCAGCGGATCCGGGACAGGGGGAGATGGCTACACCTTC. Protein: CASGSGTGGDGYTF.

V usage is TRBV27 and J usage is TRBJ1-1; 7 bases are a match to TRBD1. The CDR3 runs 14 residues. Trimming at V came to 4 bases and at J to 3 bases, leaving 5 bases not matched to a gene. Germline V lookup: CDR1 MNHEY, CDR2 SMNVEV (reference sequence). As DNA, the CDR3 is TGTGCCAGCAGTTGGGACAGTGGGGACACTGAAGCTTTCTTT. Protein: CASSWDSGDTEAFF.

The chain uses TRBV9 and TRBJ1-4; D is undetermined. The germline CDR1 and CDR2 sequences are SGDLS and YYNGEE. The CDR3 spans 14 residues. Trimming pared 3 bases from V and 4 bases from J, leaving 10 bases between. The CDR3 region is CASSAQWGNEKLFF. The CDR3, as DNA: TGTGCCAGCAGCGCGCAATGGGGTAATGAAAAACTGTTTTTT.

This clonotype was detected a few times. The CDR3 region is CASSFLQGRAEAFF. CDR3 DNA sequence: TGTGCCAGCAGTTTCCTTCAGGGCAGGGCTGAAGCTTTCTTT. This chain connects TRBV6-6 to TRBJ1-1, with D possibly TRBD1 on 5 matching bases. Trimming removed 4 bases from V and 6 bases from J, with 15 bases in between. Germline-derived CDR1 and CDR2 are MNHNY and SVGAGI (reference sequence). The CDR3 is made up of 14 amino acids.

This chain links TRBV18 with TRBJ2-4, with TRBD1 identical over 10 bases. The ends lost 4 bases at V and 5 bases at J; junction bases unmatched: 5. The length of the CDR3 is 15 residues. Germline assignment: CDR1 KGHSH and CDR2 LQKENI. The DNA for the CDR3 is TGTGCCAGCTCACTCAGACAGGGGGCGGAAAACATTCAGTACTTC. Encoded protein: CASSLRQGAENIQYF.

Worth noting for this clonotype: A much larger clone lies a single base off, so this may be a read error. The chain uses TRBV7-2 and TRBJ2-1, with D unresolved. This CDR3 region has 15 residues. Per germline, CDR1 SGHTA and CDR2 FQGNSA. The CDR3 bases are TGTGCCCGCAGCTTAGTAGACCAAACCTACAATGAGCAGTTCTTC. Protein sequence: CARSLVDQTYNEQFF.

This clonotype was observed a handful of times. The rearrangement uses TRBV20-1 and TRBJ2-7; 13 positions agree with TRBD2. Germline V lookup: CDR1 DFQATT, CDR2 SNEGSKA (reference sequence). CDR3 length: 15 residues. V shed 0 bases, J shed 3 bases, and the junction held 2 bases outside the gene matches. The CDR3 sequence is CSARDRLAGGYEQYF. CDR3 coding DNA: TGCAGTGCTAGAGATAGACTAGCGGGGGGCTACGAGCAGTACTTC.

This clonotype turned up a few times. The chain has TRBV12-3 or TRBV12-4 and TRBJ2-1; TRBD2 matches at 9 bases. The length of the CDR3 is 18 residues. V shed 6 bases, J shed 0 bases, and the junction held 12 bases outside the gene matches. In DNA, the CDR3 is TGTGCCAGCAGGAGAGTCCTCAGCGGGGGGAGCTCCTACAATGAGCAGTTCTTC. Amino acids: CASRRVLSGGSSYNEQFF.

This clonotype was counted only a few times. This sequence joins TRBV25-1 and TRBJ1-2; D gene ambiguous. Germline loops: CDR1 MGHDK, CDR2 SYGVNS. Trimming took 3 bases from V and 3 from J, leaving 8 bases between them. The CDR3 is 13 amino acids. CDR3 sequence: CASSDWADYGYTF. DNA for the CDR3: TGTGCCAGCAGTGATTGGGCGGACTATGGCTACACCTTC.

This chain links TRBV30 with TRBJ1-1; D gene uncertain. CDR3 length: 13 residues. Per germline, CDR1 GTSNPN and CDR2 SVGIG (reference sequence). Trimming cost V 0 bases and J 2 bases, with 7 bases left between them. This CDR3 reads CAWSVLGNTEAFF. In nucleotides, the CDR3 is TGTGCCTGGAGTGTACTAGGTAACACTGAAGCTTTCTTT.

The chain is built from TRBV5-1 and TRBJ2-4, with TRBD1 matching 9 bases. Looked up from germline, CDR1 is SGHRS and CDR2 is YFSETQ. With 4 bases clipped from V and 0 bases from J, the junction kept 5 bases outside the gene matches. This CDR3 comprises 16 residues. The CDR3 nucleotides are TGCGCCAGCAGCGGGACAGGGCTCCCAGCCAAAAACATTCAGTACTTC. Translated: CASSGTGLPAKNIQYF.